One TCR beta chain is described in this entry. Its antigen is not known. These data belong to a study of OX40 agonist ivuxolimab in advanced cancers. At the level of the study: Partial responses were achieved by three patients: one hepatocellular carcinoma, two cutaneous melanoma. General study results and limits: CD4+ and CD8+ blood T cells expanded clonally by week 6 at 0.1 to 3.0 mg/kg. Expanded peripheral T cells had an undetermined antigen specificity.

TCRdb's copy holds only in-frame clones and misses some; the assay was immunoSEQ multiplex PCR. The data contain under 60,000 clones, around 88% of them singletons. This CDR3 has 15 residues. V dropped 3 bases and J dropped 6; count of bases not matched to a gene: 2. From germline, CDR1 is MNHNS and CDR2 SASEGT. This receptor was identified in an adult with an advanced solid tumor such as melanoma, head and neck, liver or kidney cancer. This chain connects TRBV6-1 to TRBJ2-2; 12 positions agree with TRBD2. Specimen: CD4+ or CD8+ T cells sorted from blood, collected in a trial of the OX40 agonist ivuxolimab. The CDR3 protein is CASSDLAGGPGELFF. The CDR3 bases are TGTGCCAGCAGTGACCTAGCGGGAGGGCCCGGGGAGCTGTTTTTT.